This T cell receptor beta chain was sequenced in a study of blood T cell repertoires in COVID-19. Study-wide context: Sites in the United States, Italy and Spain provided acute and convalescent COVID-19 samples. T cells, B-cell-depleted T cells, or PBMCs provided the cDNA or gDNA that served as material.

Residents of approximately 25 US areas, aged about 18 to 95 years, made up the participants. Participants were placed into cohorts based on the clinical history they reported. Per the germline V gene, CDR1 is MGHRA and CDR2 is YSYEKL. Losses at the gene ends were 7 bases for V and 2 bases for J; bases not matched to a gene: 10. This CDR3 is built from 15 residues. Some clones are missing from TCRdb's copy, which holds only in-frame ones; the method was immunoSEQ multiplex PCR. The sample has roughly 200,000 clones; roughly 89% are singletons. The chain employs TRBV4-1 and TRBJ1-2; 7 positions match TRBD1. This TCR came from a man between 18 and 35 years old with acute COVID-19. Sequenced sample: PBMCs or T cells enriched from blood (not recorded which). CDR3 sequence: CASTHRDSQNYGYTF. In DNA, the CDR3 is TGCGCCAGCACCCATCGGGACAGCCAAAACTATGGCTACACCTTC.